This T cell receptor (beta chain) comes out of a study of blood T cell repertoires in COVID-19. Germline V gene sequence: CDR1 LGHDT, CDR2 YNNKEL (reference sequence). This CDR3 spans 15 amino acids. Trimming took 1 base from V and 0 from J, leaving 9 bases between them. Participant-given clinical history determined each cohort assignment. Sequencing used immunoSEQ multiplex PCR; TCRdb keeps in-frame clones, though not all of them. The sample contains a few hundred thousand clones, almost 90% of which appear only once. V and J are TRBV3-1 (or the pseudogene TRBV3-2) and TRBJ1-1; D unresolved. The sequence came from a man younger than 45 who had been exposed to COVID-19. The specimen was PBMCs or T cells enriched from blood (not recorded which). Here the CDR3 reads CASSQVGRLNTEAFF. The CDR3 nucleotides are TGTGCCAGCAGCCAAGTGGGCAGGCTGAACACTGAAGCTTTCTTT.